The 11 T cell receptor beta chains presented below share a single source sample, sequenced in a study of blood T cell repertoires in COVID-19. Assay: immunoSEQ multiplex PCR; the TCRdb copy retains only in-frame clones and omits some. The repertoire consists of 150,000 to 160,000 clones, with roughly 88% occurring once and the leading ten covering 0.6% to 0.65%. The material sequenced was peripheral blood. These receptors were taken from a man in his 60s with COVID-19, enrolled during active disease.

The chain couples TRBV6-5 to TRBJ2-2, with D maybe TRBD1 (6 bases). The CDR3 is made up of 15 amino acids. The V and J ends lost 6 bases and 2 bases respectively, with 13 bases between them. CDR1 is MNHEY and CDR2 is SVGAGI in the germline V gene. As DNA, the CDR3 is TGTGCCAGCAGAGAGCAGGGGAAAAACACCGGGGAGCTGTTTTTT. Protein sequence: CASREQGKNTGELFF.

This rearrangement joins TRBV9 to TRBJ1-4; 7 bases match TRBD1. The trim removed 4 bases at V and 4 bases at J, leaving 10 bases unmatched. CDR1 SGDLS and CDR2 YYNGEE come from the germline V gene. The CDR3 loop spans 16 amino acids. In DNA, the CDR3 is TGTGCCAGCAGCCCAGCCCCGGGACAGCTTAATGAAAAACTGTTTTTT. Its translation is CASSPAPGQLNEKLFF.

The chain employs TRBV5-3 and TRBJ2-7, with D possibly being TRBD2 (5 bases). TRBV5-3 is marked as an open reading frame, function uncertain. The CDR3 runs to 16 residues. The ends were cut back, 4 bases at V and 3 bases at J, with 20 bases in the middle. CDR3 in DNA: TGTGCCAGAAGCCTGGATGGGTCGGGAATCGTCTACGAGCAGTACTTC. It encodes CARSLDGSGIVYEQYF.

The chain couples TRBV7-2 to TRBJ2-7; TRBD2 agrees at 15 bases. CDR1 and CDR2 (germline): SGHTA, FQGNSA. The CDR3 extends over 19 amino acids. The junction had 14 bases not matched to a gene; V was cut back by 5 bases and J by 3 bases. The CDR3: CASSTRDSGTSGRIYEQYF. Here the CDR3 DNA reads TGTGCCAGCAGCACTAGGGACTCCGGGACTAGCGGGAGGATCTACGAGCAGTACTTC.

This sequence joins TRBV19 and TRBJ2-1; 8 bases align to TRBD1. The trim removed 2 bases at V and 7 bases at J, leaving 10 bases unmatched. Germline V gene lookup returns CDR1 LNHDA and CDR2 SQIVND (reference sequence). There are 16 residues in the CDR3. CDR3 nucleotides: TGTGCCAGTAGTATAAATACGGCAGGGGGCGGGAATGAGCAGTTCTTC. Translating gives CASSINTAGGGNEQFF.

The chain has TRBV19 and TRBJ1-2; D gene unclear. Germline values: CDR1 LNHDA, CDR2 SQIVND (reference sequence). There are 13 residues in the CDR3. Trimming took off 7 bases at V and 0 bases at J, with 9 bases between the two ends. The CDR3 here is CASTKQTNYGYTF. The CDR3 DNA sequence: TGTGCCAGTACCAAACAGACTAACTATGGCTACACCTTC. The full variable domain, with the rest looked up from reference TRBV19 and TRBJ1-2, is DGGITQSPKYLFRKEGQNVTLSCEQNLNHDAMYWYRQDPGQGLRLIYYSQIVNDFQKGDIAEGYSVSREKKESFPLTVTSAQKNPTAFYLCASTKQTNYGYTFGSGTRLTVV.

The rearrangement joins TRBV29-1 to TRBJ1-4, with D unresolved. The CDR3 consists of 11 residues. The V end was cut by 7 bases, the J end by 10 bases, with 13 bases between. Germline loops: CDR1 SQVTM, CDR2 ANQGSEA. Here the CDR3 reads CSGGYAGKLFF. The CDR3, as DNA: TGCAGCGGAGGGTACGCAGGAAAACTGTTTTTT.

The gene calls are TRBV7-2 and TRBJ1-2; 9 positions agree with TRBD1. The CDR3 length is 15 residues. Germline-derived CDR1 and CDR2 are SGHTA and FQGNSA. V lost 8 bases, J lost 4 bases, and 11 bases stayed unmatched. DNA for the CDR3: TGTGCCAGCCGCCCTGGGGGGACAGGGTCCTATGGCTACACCTTC. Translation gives CASRPGGTGSYGYTF. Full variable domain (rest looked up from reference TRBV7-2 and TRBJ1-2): GAGVSQSPSNKVTEKGKDVELRCDPISGHTALYWYRQSLGQGLEFLIYFQGNSAPDKSGLPSDRFSAERTGGSVSTLTIQRTQQEDSAVYLCASRPGGTGSYGYTFGSGTRLTVV.

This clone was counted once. CDR3 bases: TGCAGCGTTGAGAGAAGCGGGCCACTCTACGAGCAGTACTTC. Encoded protein: CSVERSGPLYEQYF. The V and J genes are TRBV29-1 and TRBJ2-7, with D possibly matching TRBD2 (6 bases). CDR1 is SQVTM, CDR2 ANQGSEA, per germline. V gave up 3 bases and J gave up 3 bases, with 15 bases separating them. The CDR3 is 14 residues long.

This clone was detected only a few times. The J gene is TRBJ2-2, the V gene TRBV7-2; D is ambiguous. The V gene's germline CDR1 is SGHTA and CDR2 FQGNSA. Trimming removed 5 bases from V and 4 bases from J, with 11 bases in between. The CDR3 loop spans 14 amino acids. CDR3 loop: CASSRQASTGELFF. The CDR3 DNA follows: TGTGCCAGCAGCCGCCAAGCGTCCACCGGGGAGCTGTTTTTT.

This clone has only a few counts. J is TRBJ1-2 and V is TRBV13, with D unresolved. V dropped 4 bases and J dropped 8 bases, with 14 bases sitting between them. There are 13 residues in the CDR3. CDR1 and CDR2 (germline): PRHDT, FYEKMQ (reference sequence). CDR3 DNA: TGTGCCAGCAGCTCCCACTCCAGCGGGGGCTACACCTTC. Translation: CASSSHSSGGYTF.